The T cell receptor (beta chain) under discussion was sequenced for a study of CD8 T cells in Susac syndrome. The CDR3 is 14 residues long. The ends lost 5 bases at V and 3 bases at J; junction bases unmatched: 4. Germline-derived CDR1 and CDR2 are LNHDA and SQIVND (reference sequence). With random hexamers, about 0.5 to 1 ug RNA was reverse transcribed. TCRdb fed the immunoSEQ multiplex PCR reads into MiXCR, producing one record per CDR3 protein. This sample has 150,000 to 200,000 distinct CDR3 sequences, with 90% to 95% found just once. The source of this sequence is a human donor in good health. Sequencing input: CD4+ T cells from PBMCs. The rearrangement uses TRBV19 and TRBJ1-2, with 9 bases lining up with TRBD1. As DNA, the CDR3 is TGTGCCAGTAGTGAGGACAGGGGAGACTATGGCTACACCTTC. Its translation is CASSEDRGDYGYTF. The full variable domain, rest sourced from reference TRBV19 and TRBJ1-2, is DGGITQSPKYLFRKEGQNVTLSCEQNLNHDAMYWYRQDPGQGLRLIYYSQIVNDFQKGDIAEGYSVSREKKESFPLTVTSAQKNPTAFYLCASSEDRGDYGYTFGSGTRLTVV.